A selection of T cell receptor beta chains follows, all from one sample in a study of radiation and T cells in renal cell carcinoma. Libraries were prepared by immunoSEQ multiplex PCR; TCRdb keeps only in-frame clonotypes and omits some of them. The table has approximately 150,000 clones, approximately 86% seen once. Sequenced material: blood, taken from a patient whose treatment included radiotherapy and nephrectomy. These receptors were taken from a woman aged 45 to 65 with renal cell carcinoma. Each CDR3 is given with its conserved first and last residue. Fields, in order: CDR3 protein, CDR3 DNA, V gene, clone size, D gene, J gene. The D gene is left open where the match is weak. Only some rows state a clone size, as once, few, many or a class for expanded clones.

CASSLFSGGYGELFF,TGTGCCAGCAGCTTATTTAGCGGGGGTTACGGGGAGCTGTTTTTT,TRBV11-3,.,TRBD2,TRBJ2-2
CATKADANTGELFF,TGTGCCACCAAAGCGGACGCGAACACCGGGGAGCTGTTTTTT,TRBV10-3,.,.,TRBJ2-2
CASSLEGAPKNQPQHF,TGTGCCAGCAGTTTAGAGGGGGCGCCGAAAAATCAGCCCCAGCATTTT,TRBV28,.,TRBD1,TRBJ1-5
CAISGTGVQNIQYF,TGTGCCATCTCCGGGACAGGGGTCCAAAACATTCAGTACTTC,TRBV28,.,TRBD1,TRBJ2-4
CASSYNHRDRESPLHF,TGTGCCAGCAGCTATAACCACCGGGACAGGGAATCACCCCTCCACTTT,TRBV9,.,TRBD1,TRBJ1-6
CASRIIDGYTF,TGTGCCAGCAGAATAATCGACGGCTACACCTTC,TRBV28,.,.,TRBJ1-2
CASSVGGATKNIQYF,TGTGCCAGCAGTGTAGGGGGCGCGACCAAAAACATTCAGTACTTC,TRBV6-1,.,TRBD1,TRBJ2-4
CAISVTSGSFYEQFF,TGTGCCATCAGTGTAACTAGCGGGAGCTTTTATGAGCAGTTCTTC,TRBV10-3,.,TRBD2,TRBJ2-1
CASSLEGRGGPGELFF,TGCGCCAGCAGCTTGGAGGGCAGGGGCGGTCCCGGGGAGCTGTTTTTT,TRBV5-1,.,.,TRBJ2-2
CASGFSGRNEQYF,TGTGCCAGCGGGTTTAGCGGGAGGAACGAGCAGTACTTC,TRBV27,.,TRBD2,TRBJ2-7
CASIWTSYNEQFF,TGTGCCAGCATTTGGACCTCCTACAATGAGCAGTTCTTC,TRBV6-1,.,.,TRBJ2-1
CASSVIRVPQETQYF,TGCGCCAGCAGTGTGATCCGGGTCCCCCAAGAGACCCAGTACTTC,TRBV5-1,.,.,TRBJ2-5
CASSFGTAGETQYF,TGTGCCAGCAGCTTCGGCACAGCGGGAGAGACCCAGTACTTC,TRBV7-8,.,.,TRBJ2-5
CASSQGTSGSYEQFF,TGCGCCAGCAGCCAAGGGACTAGCGGGAGTTATGAGCAGTTCTTC,TRBV4-1,.,TRBD2,TRBJ2-1
CASSESNTGELFF,TGTGCCAGCTCTGAGTCGAACACCGGGGAGCTGTTTTTT,TRBV18,.,.,TRBJ2-2
CASSLVGGTNEKLFF,TGTGCCAGCAGCTTGGTTGGGGGGACTAATGAAAAACTGTTTTTT,TRBV5-6,.,.,TRBJ1-4
CATLHPGNTEAFF,TGTGCCACGCTCCACCCCGGGAACACTGAAGCTTTCTTT,TRBV28,.,.,TRBJ1-1
CASRRGQGNFNEQFF,TGTGCCAGCAGGAGGGGACAGGGAAATTTCAATGAGCAGTTCTTC,TRBV27,.,TRBD1,TRBJ2-1
CASRELGQGNNEQFF,TGTGCCAGCAGAGAACTGGGACAGGGGAACAATGAGCAGTTCTTC,TRBV28,few,TRBD1,TRBJ2-1
CASSPDRSSYEQYF,TGCGCCAGCAGTCCTGACAGGAGCTCCTACGAGCAGTACTTC,TRBV10-2,once,.,TRBJ2-7
CASSGFVPQYF,TGTGCCAGCAGTGGATTCGTTCCCCAGTACTTC,TRBV2,.,.,TRBJ2-5
CASKATSAFPNEQFF,TGTGCCAGCAAGGCGACTAGCGCTTTCCCCAATGAGCAGTTCTTC,TRBV7-3,.,TRBD2,TRBJ2-1
CASSYSTRRRVAEAFF,TGTGCCAGCAGTTACTCGACGCGGCGCCGGGTAGCTGAAGCTTTCTTT,TRBV6-6,.,.,TRBJ1-1
CASNLPPGQGNYGYTF,TGCGCCAGCAACTTACCCCCGGGACAGGGGAACTATGGCTACACCTTC,TRBV5-1,.,TRBD1,TRBJ1-2
CASSSRTGGTQYF,TGTGCCAGCAGCTCCCGGACAGGAGGTACGCAGTATTTT,TRBV6-5,.,TRBD1,TRBJ2-3
CASTTRGYYNEQFF,TGTGCCAGCACGACGAGAGGGTACTACAATGAGCAGTTCTTC,TRBV6-4,.,.,TRBJ2-1
CASSEFGGTEAFF,TGTGCCAGCAGTGAATTCGGGGGAACTGAAGCTTTCTTT,TRBV6-1,.,.,TRBJ1-1
CASSQDPGLAGETDTQYF,TGCGCCAGCAGCCAAGATCCAGGACTAGCGGGGGAAACAGATACGCAGTATTTT,TRBV4-3,.,TRBD2,TRBJ2-3
CAWSVRGEGPRKRGQYF,TGTGCCTGGAGTGTACGGGGGGAGGGGCCGCGAAAGAGAGGGCAGTACTTC,TRBV30,.,TRBD2,TRBJ2-7
CASSSALNQPQHF,TGCGCCAGCAGCTCAGCCCTTAATCAGCCCCAGCATTTT,TRBV5-1,.,.,TRBJ1-5
CASSLAMGGRATDTQYF,TGCGCCAGCAGCTTGGCCATGGGCGGGAGGGCCACGGATACGCAGTATTTT,TRBV5-1,few,TRBD2,TRBJ2-3
CATREFTEAFF,TGTGCCACCCGGGAATTCACTGAAGCTTTCTTT,TRBV19,.,.,TRBJ1-1
CASRLNEKLFF,TGTGCCAGTAGGCTTAATGAAAAACTGTTTTTT,TRBV19,.,.,TRBJ1-4
CASSEGWSLPDEKLFF,TGTGCCAGCAGTGAAGGGTGGAGTCTTCCCGATGAAAAACTGTTTTTT,TRBV6-1,.,.,TRBJ1-4
CASSYGAGAMYEQYF,TGTGCCAGCAGTTATGGAGCGGGAGCCATGTACGAGCAGTACTTC,TRBV6-5,.,TRBD2,TRBJ2-7
CASSLADTGELFF,TGCGCCAGCAGCTTGGCTGATACCGGGGAGCTGTTTTTT,TRBV5-1,once,.,TRBJ2-2
CASNFGRSEDTQYF,TGTGCCAGCAACTTCGGACGGAGCGAGGATACGCAGTATTTT,TRBV6-1,.,.,TRBJ2-3
CASSYGTGSDTQYF,TGCGCCAGCAGCTACGGGACAGGGTCAGATACGCAGTATTTT,TRBV5-1,.,TRBD1,TRBJ2-3
CASSDWGELMSTDTQYF,TGTGCCAGCAGCGATTGGGGGGAACTAATGAGCACAGATACGCAGTATTTT,TRBV7-8,.,.,TRBJ2-3
CATSQGEVGPGELFF,TGTGCCACCAGCCAGGGGGAGGTGGGCCCCGGGGAGCTGTTTTTT,TRBV27,once,.,TRBJ2-2
CAWSTGWNTEAFF,TGTGCCTGGAGCACGGGATGGAACACTGAAGCTTTCTTT,TRBV30,.,.,TRBJ1-1
CASSMLGYNQPQHF,TGTGCCAGTAGTATGCTGGGGTACAATCAGCCCCAGCATTTT,TRBV19,.,.,TRBJ1-5
CAFSAGGRNTQYF,TGTGCCTTCTCAGCGGGGGGGAGGAATACGCAGTATTTT,TRBV30,.,TRBD2,TRBJ2-3
CASRSRAYSNQPQHF,TGTGCCAGCAGATCCAGGGCCTATAGCAATCAGCCCCAGCATTTT,TRBV27,.,.,TRBJ1-5
CASSPNPDSGNEQFF,TGTGCCAGCAGTCCTAACCCGGACAGCGGGAATGAGCAGTTCTTC,TRBV6-5,.,.,TRBJ2-1
CASSYGRGPTVEQYF,TGTGCCAGCAGTTACGGGCGGGGGCCAACAGTAGAGCAGTACTTC,TRBV6-5,.,.,TRBJ2-7
CASSHRGTTDTQYF,TGTGCCAGCAGTCACCGCGGGACCACAGATACGCAGTATTTT,TRBV7-2,.,.,TRBJ2-3
CASSLTGDTGELFF,TGCGCCAGCAGCTTGACAGGGGACACCGGGGAGCTGTTTTTT,TRBV5-1,.,TRBD1,TRBJ2-2
CASSPGRETTDTQYF,TGCGCCAGCAGCCCCGGGAGGGAGACCACAGATACGCAGTATTTT,TRBV4-3,.,TRBD2,TRBJ2-3
CASALGGRSTEAFF,TGCGCCAGCGCCCTCGGGGGGCGCAGCACTGAAGCTTTCTTT,TRBV5-1,.,.,TRBJ1-1
CAISGSTYNEQFF,TGTGCCATCTCGGGGTCAACCTACAATGAGCAGTTCTTC,TRBV25-1,.,.,TRBJ2-1
CASSAGLVGVGTDTQYF,TGCGCCAGCAGCGCGGGACTAGTGGGAGTGGGCACAGATACGCAGTATTTT,TRBV5-1,.,TRBD2,TRBJ2-3
CASSLGQGANTGELFF,TGTGCCAGCAGCTTGGGGCAGGGCGCGAACACCGGGGAGCTGTTTTTT,TRBV5-5,.,.,TRBJ2-2
CASSDNGLEAFF,TGTGCCAGCAGTGATAACGGACTTGAAGCTTTCTTT,TRBV2,few,.,TRBJ1-1
CASSAGAKHEKLFF,TGTGCCAGCTCTGCGGGGGCAAAGCATGAAAAACTGTTTTTT,TRBV18,few,.,TRBJ1-4
CASKASGNTIYF,TGTGCCAGCAAGGCCTCTGGAAACACCATATATTTT,TRBV27,.,.,TRBJ1-3